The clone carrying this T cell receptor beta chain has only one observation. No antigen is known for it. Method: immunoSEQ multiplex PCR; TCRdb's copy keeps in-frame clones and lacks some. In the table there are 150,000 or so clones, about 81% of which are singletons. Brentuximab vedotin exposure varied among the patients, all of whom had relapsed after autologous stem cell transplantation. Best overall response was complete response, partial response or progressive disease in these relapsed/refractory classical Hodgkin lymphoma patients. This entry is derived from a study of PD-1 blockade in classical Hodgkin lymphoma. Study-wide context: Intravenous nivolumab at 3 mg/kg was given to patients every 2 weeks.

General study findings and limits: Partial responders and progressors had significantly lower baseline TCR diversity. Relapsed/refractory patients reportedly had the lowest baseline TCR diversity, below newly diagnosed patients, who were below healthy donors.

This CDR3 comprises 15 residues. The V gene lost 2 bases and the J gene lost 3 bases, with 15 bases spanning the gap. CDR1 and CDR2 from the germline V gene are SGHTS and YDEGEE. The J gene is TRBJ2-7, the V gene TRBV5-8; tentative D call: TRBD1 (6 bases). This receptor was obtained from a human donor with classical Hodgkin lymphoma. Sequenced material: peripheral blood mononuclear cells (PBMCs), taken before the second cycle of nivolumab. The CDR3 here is CASSLMSAGDYEQYF. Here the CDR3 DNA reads TGTGCCAGCAGCTTAATGTCGGCAGGGGACTACGAGCAGTACTTC.